This T cell receptor beta chain was obtained from a study of human T cells and chemical hapten exposure. Study context: How much TCR each sample yielded varied, mostly because pooled library volumes differed slightly.

TCRdb recomputed calls from the RACE reads with MiXCR, one row per CDR3 protein. In the table there are more than 250,000 distinct CDR3 sequences, roughly 7.7% of which are singletons. The sample holds a few counts of this clonotype. This sample's time point: pre-sensitization, week 0. As to treatment: therapeutic diphenylcyclopropenone sensitization with weekly scalp DPC. Patches went on only after blood had been drawn each time. The starting material, unfractionated whole blood, was used for total RNA extraction. The TCR comes from a man between 18 and 29 years old with alopecia areata. Some clones in this sample may be carry-over from other donors' samples. This sample comprised whole blood, obtained in connection with sensitization to the hapten diphenylcyclopropenone (DPC).

The CDR3 nucleotides are TGCAGTGCTAGTTTCGGGACGGGCACAGATACGCAGTATTTT. Translated: CSASFGTGTDTQYF. The chain recombines TRBV20-1 with TRBJ2-3, with D possibly being TRBD1 or TRBD2 (5 bases each). CDR3 length: 14 residues. The germline V gene has CDR1 DFQATT and CDR2 SNEGSKA (reference sequence). The V end lost 3 bases, the J end lost 1 base, and 11 bases lay between the germline ends.